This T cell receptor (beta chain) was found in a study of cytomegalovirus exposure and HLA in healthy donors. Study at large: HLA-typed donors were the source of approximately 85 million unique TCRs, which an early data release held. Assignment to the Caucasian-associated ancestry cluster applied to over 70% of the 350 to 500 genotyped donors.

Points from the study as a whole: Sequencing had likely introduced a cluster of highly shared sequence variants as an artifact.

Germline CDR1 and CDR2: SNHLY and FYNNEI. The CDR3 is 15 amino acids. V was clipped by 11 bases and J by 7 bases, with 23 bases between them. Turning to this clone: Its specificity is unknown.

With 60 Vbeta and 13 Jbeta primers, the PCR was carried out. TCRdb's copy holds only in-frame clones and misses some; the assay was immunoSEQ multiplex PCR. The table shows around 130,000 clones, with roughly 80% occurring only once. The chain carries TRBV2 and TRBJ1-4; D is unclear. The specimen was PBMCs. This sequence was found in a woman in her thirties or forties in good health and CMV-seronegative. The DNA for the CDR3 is TGTGCCGGCAAGGCAGAAATTTTGGAGATTGAAAAACTGTTTTTT. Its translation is CAGKAEILEIEKLFF.